The next 18 T cell receptor beta chains were all read from a single sample in a study of cytomegalovirus exposure and HLA in healthy donors. Primers for the PCR totalled 60 Vbeta and 13 Jbeta. Data came from immunoSEQ multiplex PCR; TCRdb stores just in-frame clones and leaves some out. The listing contains around 53,000 clones. Sample: PBMCs. These receptors were obtained from a man between 18 and 35 years old in good health and CMV-seropositive.

This rearrangement joins TRBV19 to TRBJ2-7; 10 bases are shared with TRBD2. Germline V gives CDR1 LNHDA, CDR2 SQIVND (reference sequence). The trim removed 5 bases at V and 4 bases at J, leaving 8 bases unmatched. The CDR3 loop spans 15 amino acids. The CDR3 sequence is CASSSFRTSGYEQYF. The CDR3 DNA reads as TGTGCCAGTAGTTCTTTTAGGACTAGCGGTTACGAGCAGTACTTC. The full variable domain, rest sourced from reference TRBV19 and TRBJ2-7, is DGGITQSPKYLFRKEGQNVTLSCEQNLNHDAMYWYRQDPGQGLRLIYYSQIVNDFQKGDIAEGYSVSREKKESFPLTVTSAQKNPTAFYLCASSSFRTSGYEQYFGPGTRLTVT.

The rearrangement links TRBV7-2 to TRBJ2-7, with a weak D call TRBD1 (6 bases). V was cut by 10 bases and J by 1 base, with 14 bases left in between. The V gene's germline CDR1 is SGHTA and CDR2 FQGNSA. CDR3 length: 13 residues. The CDR3 loop is CATGQGISYEQYF. For the CDR3, the DNA is TGTGCCACGGGGCAGGGGATTTCCTACGAGCAGTACTTC.

This chain joins TRBV18 and TRBJ1-5, with 10 bases that match TRBD1. V trimming: 5 bases; J trimming: 6 bases; junction bases outside the gene matches: 7. The CDR3 totals 15 residues. Per the germline V gene, CDR1 is KGHSH and CDR2 is LQKENI. CDR3 DNA: TGTGCCAGCTCAGAGACAGGGGGCTCGATTCAGCCCCAGCATTTT. Translated: CASSETGGSIQPQHF.

The V and J genes are TRBV7-9 and TRBJ2-7; a possible D gene is TRBD2 (6 bases). This CDR3 has 15 residues. Trimming removed 3 bases at V and 0 bases at J, with 12 bases between. Germline V CDR1 and CDR2: SEHNR, FQNEAQ (reference sequence). This CDR3 is CASSFYSGSSYEQYF. The CDR3 bases are TGTGCCAGCAGCTTCTATAGCGGTAGCTCCTACGAGCAGTACTTC.

The chain uses TRBV6-5 and TRBJ1-1; 7 bases match TRBD1. Germline V lookup: CDR1 MNHEY, CDR2 SVGAGI. V lost 0 bases to trimming and J lost 1 base; unmatched junction nucleotides: 2. The CDR3 length is 15 residues. CDR3 in amino acids: CASSYSGQTNTEAFF. The CDR3 coding sequence is TGTGCCAGCAGTTACTCGGGACAGACGAACACTGAAGCTTTCTTT.

V is TRBV25-1 and J is TRBJ2-7, with 11 bases aligning to TRBD2. Germline V lookup: CDR1 MGHDK, CDR2 SYGVNS. With 5 bases clipped from V and 1 base from J, the junction kept 1 base outside the gene matches. This CDR3 contains 14 residues. The CDR3 coding sequence is TGTGCCAGCAGTAGACTAGCGGGATCCTACGAGCAGTACTTC. Amino acid sequence: CASSRLAGSYEQYF.

The chain has TRBV5-1 and TRBJ2-6; D remains unclear. The CDR3 consists of 14 residues. With 6 bases removed from V and 0 bases from J, the gap between germline ends came to 7 bases. Germline lookup yields CDR1 SGHRS and CDR2 YFSETQ. CDR3 sequence reads: CASKVSSGANVLTF. The CDR3 nucleotides read TGCGCCAGCAAAGTTAGCTCTGGGGCCAACGTCCTGACTTTC. Combining the CDR3 with reference TRBV5-1 and TRBJ2-6 gives the whole variable domain KAGVTQTPRYLIKTRGQQVTLSCSPISGHRSVSWYQQTPGQGLQFLFEYFSETQRNKGNFPGRFSGRQFSNSRSEMNVSTLELGDSALYLCASKVSSGANVLTFGAGSRLTVL.

This chain joins TRBV27 and TRBJ1-2, with D possibly being TRBD1 (6 bases). V lost 8 bases and J 7 bases, leaving 20 bases between the germline ends. The germline V gene encodes CDR1 MNHEY and CDR2 SMNVEV (reference sequence). The CDR3 spans 14 residues. The CDR3, as DNA: TGTGCCAGCTGCAGGGACACCTCTTTACTTGGCTACACCTTC. Its protein product is CASCRDTSLLGYTF.

The V gene is TRBV7-6, the J gene TRBJ1-3, with no clear D. Looked up from germline, CDR1 is SGHVS and CDR2 is FNYEAQ. The CDR3 contains 16 residues. Trimming took off 1 base at V and 0 bases at J, with 10 bases between the two ends. In nucleotides, the CDR3 is TGTGCCAGCAGCTTAGGTTCAGCGGGCTCTGGAAACACCATATATTTT. It is translated as CASSLGSAGSGNTIYF.

V usage is TRBV5-1 and J usage is TRBJ2-7, with D possibly matching TRBD1 (5 bases). Trimming cost V 2 bases and J 3 bases, with 6 bases left between them. This CDR3 contains 12 residues. Looked up from germline, CDR1 is SGHRS and CDR2 is YFSETQ. CDR3 bases: TGCGCCAGCAGCTTCGACAGCTACGAGCAGTACTTC. It is translated as CASSFDSYEQYF.

This rearrangement joins TRBV6-1 to TRBJ2-3, with 10 bases identical to TRBD2. CDR1 MNHNS and CDR2 SASEGT come from the germline V gene. Trimming removed 4 bases from V and 4 bases from J; junction bases left unmatched: 11. CDR3 length: 17 amino acids. In nucleotides, the CDR3 is TGTGCCAGCAGTGCACCCTCGGAGCGGGAGGGCCCAGATACGCAGTATTTT. This codes for CASSAPSEREGPDTQYF.

The gene calls are TRBV5-1 and TRBJ2-3; the match to TRBD1 covers 8 bases. Trimming removed 4 bases from V and 2 bases from J; junction bases left unmatched: 18. Looked up from germline, CDR1 is SGHRS and CDR2 is YFSETQ. CDR3 length: 19 amino acids. This chain's CDR3 is CASSRGVSSGQGITDTQYF. CDR3 nucleotide sequence: TGCGCCAGCAGCCGTGGGGTATCCTCTGGACAGGGCATCACAGATACGCAGTATTTT.

The rearrangement links TRBV19 to TRBJ2-2; 8 bases match TRBD1. The CDR3 is made up of 17 amino acids. V trimming: 8 bases; J trimming: 4 bases; junction bases outside the gene matches: 15. Per germline, CDR1 LNHDA and CDR2 SQIVND (reference sequence). The CDR3 protein is CASEWGQAPFGTGELFF. The CDR3 coding sequence is TGTGCCAGTGAATGGGGACAGGCCCCTTTTGGCACCGGGGAGCTGTTTTTT.

The genes are TRBV11-3 and TRBJ2-3; D is unclear. The CDR3 is 14 residues long. Germline V gene data show CDR1 as SGHNT and CDR2 as YENEEA. Trimming took 5 bases from V and 2 from J, leaving 11 bases between them. CDR3 residues: CASSPRGYTDTQYF. The CDR3 bases are TGTGCCAGCAGCCCACGAGGATACACAGATACGCAGTATTTT.

The chain joins TRBV5-1 to TRBJ1-1; D unclear. The germline V gene has CDR1 SGHRS and CDR2 YFSETQ. V was shortened by 0 bases and J by 7 bases, with 13 bases between the two germline ends. The CDR3 totals 14 residues. The CDR3 region has the DNA TGCGCCAGCAGCTTGGGTGATCCGGGTCATGAAGCTTTCTTT. Translation: CASSLGDPGHEAFF.

The chain joins TRBV4-1 to TRBJ2-7; 7 bases agree with TRBD2. The CDR3 covers 14 residues. Looked up from germline, CDR1 is MGHRA and CDR2 is YSYEKL. V was pared by 1 base and J by 2 bases, with 2 bases of the junction left unmatched. CDR3 amino acids: CASSQASGTYEQYF. Here the CDR3 DNA reads TGCGCCAGCAGCCAAGCTAGCGGAACCTACGAGCAGTACTTC.

The chain links TRBV15 to TRBJ2-5; TRBD1 might be the D (5 bases). CDR3 length: 17 residues. Per the germline V gene, CDR1 is LNHNV and CDR2 is YYDKDF (reference sequence). V lost 3 bases and J 1 base, leaving 18 bases between the germline ends. The CDR3 DNA is TGTGCCACCAGCAGCCCCACGTCAGGGCCCTCCCAAGAGACCCAGTACTTC. The encoded protein is CATSSPTSGPSQETQYF.

The chain joins TRBV11-3 to TRBJ1-6, with 8 bases fitting TRBD1. The CDR3 extends over 13 amino acids. Germline lookup yields CDR1 SGHNT and CDR2 YENEEA. V was pared by 8 bases and J by 8 bases, with 5 bases of the junction left unmatched. The CDR3 here is CASATGGDSPLHF. CDR3 DNA sequence: TGTGCCAGCGCAACAGGGGGTGATTCACCCCTCCACTTT.